One T cell receptor (beta chain) is described in this entry. Its target is not known. The V gene's germline CDR1 is SGHDN and CDR2 FVKESK. The CDR3 is made up of 13 amino acids. Trimming cost V 3 bases and J 9 bases; bases outside gene matches: 8. The method was immunoSEQ multiplex PCR; TCRdb's version includes in-frame clones alone and lacks a portion of them. The sample consists of about 2,000 clones, less than 25% of them appearing once. This sample stems from a study of T cells in localized non-small cell lung cancer. Findings and limits, study-wide: In uninvolved adjacent lung, T cell clonality reached its highest value, exceeding tumor.

The sample here was normal lung tissue next to the tumor, taken before any cancer treatment. The V call is TRBV14, the J call TRBJ2-7, with 7 bases fitting TRBD1. The clonotype was recovered from a woman aged 35-70 years with stage I lung adenocarcinoma. The CDR3 DNA reads TGTGCCAGCAGCCAGGGTAGGGGGCGCGGGCAGTACTTC. Its translation: CASSQGRGRGQYF.